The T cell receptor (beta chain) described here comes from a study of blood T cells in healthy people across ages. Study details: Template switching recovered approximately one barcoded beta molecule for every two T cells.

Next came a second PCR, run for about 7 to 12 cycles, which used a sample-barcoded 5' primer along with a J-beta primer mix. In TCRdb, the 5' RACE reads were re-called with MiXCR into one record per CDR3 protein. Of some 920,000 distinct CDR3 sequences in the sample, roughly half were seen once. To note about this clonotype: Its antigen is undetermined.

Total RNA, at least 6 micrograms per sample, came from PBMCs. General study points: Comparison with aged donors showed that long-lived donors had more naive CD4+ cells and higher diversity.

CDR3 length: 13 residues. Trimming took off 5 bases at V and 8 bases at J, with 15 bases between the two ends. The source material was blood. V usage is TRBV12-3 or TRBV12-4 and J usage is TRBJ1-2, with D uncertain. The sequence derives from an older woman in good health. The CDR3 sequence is CASSVWEGKGYTF. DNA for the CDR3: TGTGCCAGCAGTGTATGGGAGGGCAAAGGCTACACCTTC.